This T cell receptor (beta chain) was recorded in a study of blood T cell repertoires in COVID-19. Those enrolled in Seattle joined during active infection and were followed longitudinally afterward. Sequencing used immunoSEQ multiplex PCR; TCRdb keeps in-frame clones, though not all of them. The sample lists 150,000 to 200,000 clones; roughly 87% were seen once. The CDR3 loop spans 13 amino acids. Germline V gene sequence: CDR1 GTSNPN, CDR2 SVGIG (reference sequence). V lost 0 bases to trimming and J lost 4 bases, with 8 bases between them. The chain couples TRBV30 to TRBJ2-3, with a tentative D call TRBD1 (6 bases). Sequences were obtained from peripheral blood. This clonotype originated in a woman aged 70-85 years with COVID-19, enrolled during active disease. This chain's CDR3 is CAWSVPGADTQYF. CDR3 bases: TGTGCCTGGAGTGTACCAGGGGCAGATACGCAGTATTTT. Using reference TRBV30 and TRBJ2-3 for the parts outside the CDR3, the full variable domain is SQTIHQWPATLVQPVGSPLSLECTVEGTSNPNLYWYRQAAGRGLQLLFYSVGIGQISSEVPQNLSASRPQDRQFILSSKKLLLSDSGFYLCAWSVPGADTQYFGPGTRLTVL.